In its sample, the clone carrying this TCR beta chain was seen once. Its antigen is currently unknown. Per germline, CDR1 SGHRS and CDR2 YFSETQ. This CDR3 has 15 amino acids. V was trimmed by 1 base and J by 1 base, leaving 11 bases between them. The data originate from a study of T cells in localized non-small cell lung cancer. Points from the study as a whole: A median of roughly 55 of the top 100 tumor clones appeared in adjacent lung, which was paired and uninvolved. Uninvolved adjacent lung had more T cell clonality than any other tissue, topping tumor.

Data came from immunoSEQ multiplex PCR; TCRdb stores just in-frame clones and leaves some out. The table lists about 40,000 clones, 70% to 90% of them singletons. The V call is TRBV5-1, the J call TRBJ2-5; D may be TRBD1 (5 bases). The sequencing used peripheral blood, collected before any cancer treatment. The origin of this receptor is a man aged 35 to 69 with stage I lung adenocarcinoma. The CDR3 loop reads CASSLWARGQETQYF. The DNA for the CDR3 is TGCGCCAGCAGCTTGTGGGCTAGGGGCCAAGAGACCCAGTACTTC.